What follows are 9 T cell receptor beta chains derived from one specimen sequenced in a study of blood T cell repertoires in COVID-19. The repertoire was sequenced with immunoSEQ multiplex PCR; TCRdb's copy has only in-frame clones and lacks some. The table includes 200,000 to 300,000 clones, under 85% detected once. Sequencing was done on a sample of peripheral blood. The origin of the receptors is a human donor in a cohort sampled during active COVID-19.

The sample holds one count of this clone. The genes are TRBV6-5 and TRBJ1-3, with D unresolved. CDR1 is MNHEY and CDR2 is SVGAGI in the germline V gene. V lost 8 bases and J lost 2, with 10 bases in between. The CDR3 spans 13 residues. CDR3 DNA sequence: TGTGCCAGCGGCCGGGGAACTGGAAACACCATATATTTT. Amino acid sequence: CASGRGTGNTIYF.

This clone has only one observation. The rearrangement joins TRBV10-3 to TRBJ1-1, with D unclear. This CDR3 comprises 14 residues. Between the trimmed V and J ends, which lost 0 bases and 2 bases, there was a span of 7 bases. From germline, CDR1 is ENHRY and CDR2 SYGVKD. The CDR3 protein is CAISESITNTEAFF. The CDR3, as DNA: TGTGCCATCAGTGAGTCGATTACTAACACTGAAGCTTTCTTT.

The CDR3 sequence is CATSEASGSTDTQYF. The CDR3 bases are TGTGCCACCAGTGAGGCTAGCGGCAGCACAGATACGCAGTATTTT. The chain joins TRBV24-1 to TRBJ2-3; 7 nucleotides align to TRBD2. Per the germline V gene, CDR1 is KGHDR and CDR2 is SFDVKD. With 4 bases clipped from V and 0 bases from J, the junction kept 3 bases outside the gene matches. The CDR3 totals 15 residues.

CDR3 DNA: TGTGCCATCAGTGGGGGGGGCGCTTATTATGGCTACACCTTC. Protein sequence: CAISGGGAYYGYTF. This rearrangement joins TRBV10-3 to TRBJ1-2; D perhaps matches TRBD1 (6 bases). Between the trimmed V and J ends, which lost 4 bases and 5 bases, there was a span of 14 bases. In germline, CDR1 is ENHRY, CDR2 SYGVKD. The CDR3 has 14 amino acids.

The chain employs TRBV10-3 and TRBJ1-1, with 10 nucleotides matching TRBD1. The V gene's germline CDR1 is ENHRY and CDR2 SYGVKD. The CDR3 has 17 residues. The J segment lost 5 bases and the V segment lost 0 bases, leaving 9 bases of the junction unmatched. In nucleotides, the CDR3 is TGTGCCATCAGTGAGTCGACAGGACAGGGGGTGCGAACTGAAGCTTTCTTT. It yields the protein CAISESTGQGVRTEAFF.

This chain uses TRBV27 with TRBJ2-7, with D possibly matching TRBD1 (5 bases). CDR3 length: 15 residues. Trimming pared 6 bases from V and 0 bases from J, leaving 15 bases between. Germline values: CDR1 MNHEY, CDR2 SMNVEV (reference sequence). CDR3 residues: CASRNQGSRSYEQYF. CDR3 nucleotide sequence: TGTGCCAGCAGAAATCAGGGTTCGCGCTCCTACGAGCAGTACTTC.

This chain uses TRBV9 with TRBJ2-2; 12 bases line up with TRBD2. The germline V gene has CDR1 SGDLS and CDR2 YYNGEE. The CDR3 is 15 residues long. V lost 4 bases to trimming and J lost 4 bases; unmatched junction nucleotides: 2. The CDR3 is CASSRLAGVTGELFF. The DNA of the CDR3 is TGTGCCAGCAGCCGACTAGCGGGAGTCACCGGGGAGCTGTTTTTT.

The chain recombines TRBV3-1 (or the pseudogene TRBV3-2) with TRBJ2-6, with 7 bases aligning to TRBD1. The CDR3 spans 15 residues. V shed 7 bases and J 0 bases; nucleotides not matched to a gene: 3. Germline V gives CDR1 LGHDT, CDR2 YNNKEL (reference sequence). DNA for the CDR3: TGTGCCAGCACCCGGACAGGCTCTGGGGCCAACGTCCTGACTTTC. Translation gives CASTRTGSGANVLTF.

J is TRBJ1-1 and V is TRBV5-1, with TRBD1 as a possible D gene (6 bases). This CDR3 has 13 amino acids. CDR1 and CDR2 (germline): SGHRS, YFSETQ. V was cut by 2 bases and J by 2 bases, with 7 bases left in between. The CDR3 loop reads CASSLQGNTEAFF. CDR3 DNA: TGCGCCAGCAGCTTACAGGGTAACACTGAAGCTTTCTTT. The entire variable domain, with the rest obtained from reference TRBV5-1 and TRBJ1-1, is as follows: KAGVTQTPRYLIKTRGQQVTLSCSPISGHRSVSWYQQTPGQGLQFLFEYFSETQRNKGNFPGRFSGRQFSNSRSEMNVSTLELGDSALYLCASSLQGNTEAFFGQGTRLTVV.